Below, 9 T cell receptor beta chains from the same sample are listed, as sequenced in a study of T cell repertoires in cytomegalovirus infection. TCRdb called the reads again in MiXCR, with one record for every CDR3 protein. In the table there are a few hundred thousand distinct CDR3 sequences, nearly 35% of which are singletons. Their antigens are not known. The sequencing used cultured PBMCs, collected from culture after CMV antigen stimulation. The source is a human donor in good health (CMV status not recorded). Some clones in this sample may be carry-over from other donors' samples.

A few counts support this clonotype. The rearrangement links TRBV7-6 to TRBJ2-2; 11 bases are shared with TRBD1. Germline CDR1 reads SGHVS; CDR2 reads FNYEAQ. This CDR3 region has 20 residues. V gave up 0 bases and J gave up 7 bases; unmatched junction bases: 16. The CDR3 nucleotides are TGTGCCAGCAGCTTAGCGCATGGACAGGGGGCGCAGTTCGGGATCGGGGAGCTGTTTTTT. Translation gives CASSLAHGQGAQFGIGELFF.

V usage is TRBV7-9 and J usage is TRBJ1-4; 9 nucleotides line up with TRBD1. With 5 bases clipped from V and 8 bases from J, the junction kept 9 bases outside the gene matches. CDR1 and CDR2 from the germline V gene are SEHNR and FQNEAQ (reference sequence). This CDR3 comprises 15 residues. CDR3 nucleotides: TGTGCCAGCAGCCCCCCGGGACAGGGAACGGAAAAACTGTTTTTT. It translates to CASSPPGQGTEKLFF.

V gene TRBV12-3 or TRBV12-4 combines with J gene TRBJ2-2; D not resolved. The CDR3 consists of 13 residues. Trimming removed 8 bases at V and 1 base at J, with 8 bases between. This CDR3 is CASSWENTGELFF. The CDR3 nucleotides read TGTGCCAGCTCCTGGGAGAACACCGGGGAGCTGTTTTTT.

The J gene is TRBJ1-1, the V gene TRBV20-1; the D gene is possibly TRBD1 (6 bases). The CDR3 contains 15 residues. V gave up 4 bases and J gave up 2 bases, with 17 bases separating them. Germline CDR1 DFQATT, CDR2 SNEGSKA (reference sequence). The CDR3 DNA follows: TGCAGTGCTAAGGGTAGGGTAGGGGGAAACACTGAAGCTTTCTTT. This encodes CSAKGRVGGNTEAFF.

This clonotype appeared a few times. The rearrangement uses TRBV20-1 and TRBJ1-2; 10 nucleotides match TRBD1. CDR3 length equals 16 residues. V gave up 2 bases and J gave up 2 bases; unmatched junction bases: 8. Germline CDR1 reads DFQATT; CDR2 reads SNEGSKA (reference sequence). The CDR3 here is CSARTPGTGVNYGYTF. The CDR3 DNA sequence: TGCAGTGCTAGAACGCCCGGGACAGGGGTCAACTATGGCTACACCTTC.

This clonotype was seen more than once but under ten times. The CDR3 region has the DNA TGTGCCAGCAGTTTGAACCTAGCGGGAGCCCAAGAGACCCAGTACTTC. This encodes CASSLNLAGAQETQYF. This chain uses TRBV28 with TRBJ2-5; 10 bases match TRBD2. The germline V gene has CDR1 MDHEN and CDR2 SYDVKM. This CDR3 region has 16 residues. The trim removed 3 bases at V and 1 base at J, leaving 5 bases unmatched.

The J gene is TRBJ2-2, the V gene TRBV27; TRBD1 might be the D (6 bases). This CDR3 region has 15 residues. V was trimmed by 5 bases and J by 0 bases, leaving 10 bases between them. The germline CDR1 and CDR2 sequences are MNHEY and SMNVEV (reference sequence). The DNA for the CDR3 is TGTGCCAGCAGTAGGACAGCCACGAACACCGGGGAGCTGTTTTTT. Protein product: CASSRTATNTGELFF.

The chain joins TRBV19 to TRBJ2-2, with 9 bases aligning to TRBD2. CDR3 length equals 14 residues. Trimming at V came to 3 bases and at J to 6 bases, leaving 2 bases not matched to a gene. Looked up from germline, CDR1 is LNHDA and CDR2 is SQIVND (reference sequence). The CDR3 nucleotides read TGTGCCAGTAGTATGGTAGCGGGAGCCGGGGAGCTGTTTTTT. Translation: CASSMVAGAGELFF. The whole variable domain, filled in from reference TRBV19 and TRBJ2-2, reads DGGITQSPKYLFRKEGQNVTLSCEQNLNHDAMYWYRQDPGQGLRLIYYSQIVNDFQKGDIAEGYSVSREKKESFPLTVTSAQKNPTAFYLCASSMVAGAGELFFGEGSRLTVL.

DNA of the CDR3: TGTGCCAGCAGTTTCTCCCTGGGGGCCAATCAGCCCCAGCATTTT. Translated, it gives CASSFSLGANQPQHF. The chain carries TRBV27 and TRBJ1-5; D might be TRBD1 (6 bases). Trimming cost V 3 bases and J 3 bases, with 12 bases left between them. The CDR3 is 15 amino acids. CDR1 is MNHEY and CDR2 is SMNVEV in the germline V gene (reference sequence).